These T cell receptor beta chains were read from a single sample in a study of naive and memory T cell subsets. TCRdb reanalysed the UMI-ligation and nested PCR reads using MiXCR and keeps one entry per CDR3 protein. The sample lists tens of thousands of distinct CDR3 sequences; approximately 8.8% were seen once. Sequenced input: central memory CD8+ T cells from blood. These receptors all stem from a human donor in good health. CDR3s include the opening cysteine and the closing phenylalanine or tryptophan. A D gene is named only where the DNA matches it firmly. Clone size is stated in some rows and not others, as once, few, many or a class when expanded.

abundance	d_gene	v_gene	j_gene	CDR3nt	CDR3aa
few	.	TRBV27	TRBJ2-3	TGTGCCAGCAGTGCCCGACAGGGACTGTCGGCAGATACGCAGTATTTT	CASSARQGLSADTQYF
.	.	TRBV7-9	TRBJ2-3	TGTGCCAGCAGCGAAGGGGACAGCACAGATACGCAGTATTTT	CASSEGDSTDTQYF
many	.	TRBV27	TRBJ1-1	TGTGCCAGCAGAGTTGGTGCGGACACTGAAGCTTTCTTT	CASRVGADTEAFF
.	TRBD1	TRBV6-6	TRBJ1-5	TGTGCCAGCAGTTACGGACAGGGGGCGAGCAATCAGCCCCAGCATTTT	CASSYGQGASNQPQHF
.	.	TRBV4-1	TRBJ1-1	TGCGCCAGCAGCCAAGAAGGGCACGGGGCGGGTAACACTGAAGCTTTCTTT	CASSQEGHGAGNTEAFF
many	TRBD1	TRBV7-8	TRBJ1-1	TGTGCCAGCAGCTTACCCCGGGACAGGGCTACTGAAGCTTTCTTT	CASSLPRDRATEAFF
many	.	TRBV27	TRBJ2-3	TGTGCCAGCAGTACCTACAGGGAGCCCCCAGATACGCAGTATTTT	CASSTYREPPDTQYF
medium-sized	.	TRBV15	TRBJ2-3	TGTGCCACCAGCAGAGAGGTGGACGGGCCAGATACGCAGTATTTT	CATSREVDGPDTQYF
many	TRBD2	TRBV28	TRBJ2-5	TGTGCCAGCGGATCGGGGGAGGGCCAAGAGACCCAGTACTTC	CASGSGEGQETQYF
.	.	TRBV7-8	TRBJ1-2	TGTGCCAGCAGCCCACTCTCCGGCGGGGTCTATGGCTACACCTTC	CASSPLSGGVYGYTF
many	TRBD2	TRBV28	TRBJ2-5	TGTGCCAGCAGTTCCACTCCGGGACTAGTGACTCAAGAGACCCAGTACTTC	CASSSTPGLVTQETQYF
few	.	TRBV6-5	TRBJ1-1	TGTGCCAGCAGTGCCGGGTCCACTGAAGCTTTCTTT	CASSAGSTEAFF